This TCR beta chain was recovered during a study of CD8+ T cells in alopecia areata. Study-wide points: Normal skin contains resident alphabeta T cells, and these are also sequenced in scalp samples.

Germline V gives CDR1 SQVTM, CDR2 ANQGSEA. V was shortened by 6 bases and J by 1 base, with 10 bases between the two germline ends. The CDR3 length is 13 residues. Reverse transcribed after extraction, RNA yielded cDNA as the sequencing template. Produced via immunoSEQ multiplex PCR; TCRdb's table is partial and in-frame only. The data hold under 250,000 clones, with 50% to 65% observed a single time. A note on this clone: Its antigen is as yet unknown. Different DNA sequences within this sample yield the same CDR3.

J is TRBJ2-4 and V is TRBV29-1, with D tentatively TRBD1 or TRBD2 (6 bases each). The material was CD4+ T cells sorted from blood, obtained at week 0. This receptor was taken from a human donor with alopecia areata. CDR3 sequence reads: CSVVGGAKNIQYF. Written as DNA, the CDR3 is TGCAGCGTCGTAGGGGGGGCCAAAAACATTCAGTACTTC.